The rows below give T cell receptor beta chains drawn from one sample of a study of T cells in Graves' hyperthyroidism and ophthalmopathy. Each CDR3 protein is one row after TCRdb ran MiXCR on the multiplex PCR reads. The sample carries around 500,000 distinct CDR3 sequences, around a fifth recorded once. Sequencing input: blood. Every receptor here comes from a woman in her 70s with Graves' ophthalmopathy. CDR3s include the opening cysteine and the closing phenylalanine or tryptophan. D genes are given only for firm matches.

TRBV28	.	CASSLGTVLIPGANVLTF
TRBV12-3/TRBV12-4	.	CASSPGGSGELFF
TRBV7-9	.	CASSSDPGHDSTDTQYF
TRBV12-3/TRBV12-4	TRBD1	CASSLGTGNTGELFF
TRBV28	.	CASSPPLGRINTEAFF
TRBV5-4	.	CASSPSAGATNEKLFF
TRBV7-9	.	CASSHPADTQYF
TRBV7-8	TRBD2	CASAFMAGGSGVLTF
TRBV6-1	TRBD1	CASNPTGGLGRAFF
TRBV10-3	.	CAISESPQNTEAFF
TRBV29-1	TRBD1	CSVPDRVGPGAFF
TRBV24-1	TRBD1	CATRGQGARQETQYF
TRBV5-1	TRBD1	CASSKGQEYNEQFF
TRBV12-3/TRBV12-4	.	CASSLDAGGAIYGYTF
TRBV7-9	.	CASSLAAGDTGELFF
TRBV6-4	TRBD1	CASSWVTGGRYEQYF
TRBV28	.	CASRKQGSGNTIYF
TRBV6-2/TRBV6-3	.	CASSITGVTYNEQFF
TRBV27	.	CASSPLGIVGDTQYF
TRBV12-3/TRBV12-4	.	CASSLAGSLSTEAFF
TRBV6-1	.	CASSEGQGASYEQYF
TRBV12-3/TRBV12-4	.	CASSGVAETQYF